This T cell receptor beta chain was sequenced for a study of identical twins. In this sample, this clonotype turned up a few times. What it binds is unknown. TCRdb used MiXCR to reprocess the 5' RACE reads, holding one entry per CDR3 protein. Of about 240,000 distinct CDR3 sequences detected, over 9.5% appear once; the ten largest clones hold 4% to 5%. Donors uniformly comprised healthy Caucasians. Study-wide results and limits: Twin pairs' shared out-of-frame alpha sequences were enriched in low generation probability. Models underestimated TCR alpha sharing (out-of-frame) in monozygotic twins. Sharing of beta out-of-frame sequences by twins showed a weaker excess.

J gave up 3 bases and V 1 base, and 3 bases lay outside the gene matches. CDR1 is SGHTA, CDR2 FQGNSA, per germline. The CDR3 loop spans 15 amino acids. These data were also filed under a second study, of yellow fever vaccine responses in identical twins.

The V call is TRBV7-2, the J call TRBJ2-7, with 10 bases that match TRBD2. Specimen: memory (CD45RO+) T cells sorted from blood. This TCR derives from a woman younger than 30 in good health. The CDR3 spells CASSLGTSGIYEQYF. The DNA for the CDR3 is TGTGCCAGCAGCTTAGGGACTAGCGGTATCTACGAGCAGTACTTC. Drawing the rest from reference TRBV7-2 and TRBJ2-7, the complete variable domain is GAGVSQSPSNKVTEKGKDVELRCDPISGHTALYWYRQSLGQGLEFLIYFQGNSAPDKSGLPSDRFSAERTGGSVSTLTIQRTQQEDSAVYLCASSLGTSGIYEQYFGPGTRLTVT.